This T cell receptor beta chain derives from a study of cytomegalovirus exposure and HLA in healthy donors. Points from the study as a whole: Some V segments, TRBV6-2 and TRBV6-3 among them, were indistinguishable and were therefore excluded.

A note on this clone: The antigen is undetermined.

Vbeta (60) and Jbeta (13) primers were used in the PCR. Sequencing used immunoSEQ multiplex PCR; TCRdb keeps in-frame clones, though not all of them. The table lists fewer than 200,000 clones, around three quarters of them singletons. V dropped 4 bases and J dropped 2; count of bases not matched to a gene: 4. Germline loops: CDR1 MDHEN, CDR2 SYDVKM. This CDR3 is built from 15 residues. The sequenced material came from PBMCs. The origin of this receptor is a man aged 35 to 55 in good health and CMV-seronegative. The genes are TRBV28 and TRBJ2-7; 11 bases are shared with TRBD1. As DNA, the CDR3 is TGTGCCAGCAGTTCGGACAGGGGGCTGACCTACGAGCAGTACTTC. It specifies CASSSDRGLTYEQYF.